This T cell receptor beta chain was recovered during a study of immune cell composition in non-small cell lung cancer. Study conclusions and caveats: Tumour TCR-beta clonality showed no significant link to smoking pack-years. It was not proven that tumour-reactive clones equal dominant tumour-associated clones.

About this clone itself: Its target is unknown.

V was shortened by 2 bases and J by 6 bases, with 8 bases between the two germline ends. CDR3 length: 13 residues. Germline loops: CDR1 SEHNR, CDR2 FQNEAQ (reference sequence). Sequencing was performed with immunoSEQ multiplex PCR; in TCRdb, only in-frame clones are kept and a portion is missing. The sample records 6,000 to 8,500 clones, 65% to 75% being singletons. Sequencing was performed on lung tumor tissue. The chain couples TRBV7-9 to TRBJ1-5; D uncertain. The clonotype was recovered from a human donor with non-small cell lung cancer. The CDR3 coding sequence is TGTGCCAGCAGCTTACTTGAGGGTCAGCCCCAGCATTTT. Amino acids: CASSLLEGQPQHF.